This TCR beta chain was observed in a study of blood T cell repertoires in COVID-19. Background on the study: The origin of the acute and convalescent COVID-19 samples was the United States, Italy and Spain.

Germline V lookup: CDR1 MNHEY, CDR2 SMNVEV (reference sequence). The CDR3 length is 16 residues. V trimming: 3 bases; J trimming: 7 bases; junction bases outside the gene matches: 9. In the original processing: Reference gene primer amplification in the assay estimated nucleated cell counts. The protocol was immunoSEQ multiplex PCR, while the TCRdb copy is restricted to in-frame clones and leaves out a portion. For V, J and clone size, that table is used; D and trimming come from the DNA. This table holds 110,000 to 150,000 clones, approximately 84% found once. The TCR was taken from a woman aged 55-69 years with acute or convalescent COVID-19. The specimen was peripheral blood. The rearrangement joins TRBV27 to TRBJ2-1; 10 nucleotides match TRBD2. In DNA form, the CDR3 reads TGTGCCAGCAGTTTTTCCCCCAGCGGGGGGGGTAATGAGCAGTTCTTC. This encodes CASSFSPSGGGNEQFF.